This note documents a single T cell receptor beta chain sequence. This CDR3 region has 15 residues. Trimming removed 4 bases at V and 0 bases at J, with 10 bases between. CDR1 and CDR2 (germline): LNHDA, SQIVND (reference sequence). The sample originates from a study of blood T cell repertoires in COVID-19. Study-level information: Cohort 3 donors were reported recovered after two negative PCRs, clearance, or symptom resolution.

The repertoire was sequenced with immunoSEQ multiplex PCR; TCRdb's copy has only in-frame clones and lacks some. The sample holds 350,000 to 400,000 clones, 70% to 90% seen once. The sample consisted of PBMCs or T cells enriched from blood (not recorded which). The rearrangement uses TRBV19 and TRBJ1-3; D perhaps matches TRBD1 (6 bases). The receptor was derived from a man aged 35 to 55 in a cohort exposed to, infected with or recovered from COVID-19 (not recorded which). The CDR3 DNA is TGTGCCAGTAGTACCCGGACAGTCTCTGGAAACACCATATATTTT. Its protein is CASSTRTVSGNTIYF.